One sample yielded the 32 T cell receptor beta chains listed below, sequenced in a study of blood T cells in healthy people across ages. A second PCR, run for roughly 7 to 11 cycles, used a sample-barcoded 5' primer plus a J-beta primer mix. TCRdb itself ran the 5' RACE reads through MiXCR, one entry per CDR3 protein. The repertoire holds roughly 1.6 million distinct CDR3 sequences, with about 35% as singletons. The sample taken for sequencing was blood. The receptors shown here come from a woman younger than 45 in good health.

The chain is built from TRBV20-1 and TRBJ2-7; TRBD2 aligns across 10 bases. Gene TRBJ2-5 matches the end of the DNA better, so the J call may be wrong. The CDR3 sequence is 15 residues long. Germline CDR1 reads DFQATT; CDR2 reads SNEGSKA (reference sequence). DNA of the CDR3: TGCAGTGCACGACAGCGGGGGGGCCTTCGGGAGACCCAGTACTTC. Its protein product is CSARQRGGLRETQYF.

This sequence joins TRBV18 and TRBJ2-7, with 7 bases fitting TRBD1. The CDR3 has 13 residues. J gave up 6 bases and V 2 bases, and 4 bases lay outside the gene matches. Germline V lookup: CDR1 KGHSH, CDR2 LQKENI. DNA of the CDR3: TGTGCCAGCTCACCATCGACAGGGACCGAGCAGTACTTC. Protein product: CASSPSTGTEQYF.

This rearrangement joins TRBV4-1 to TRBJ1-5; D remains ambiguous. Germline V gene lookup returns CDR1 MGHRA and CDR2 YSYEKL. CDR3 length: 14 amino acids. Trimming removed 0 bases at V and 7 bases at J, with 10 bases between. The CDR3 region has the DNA TGCGCCAGCAGCCAAGAGGTAGGGCGCCAGCCCCAGCATTTT. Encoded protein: CASSQEVGRQPQHF.

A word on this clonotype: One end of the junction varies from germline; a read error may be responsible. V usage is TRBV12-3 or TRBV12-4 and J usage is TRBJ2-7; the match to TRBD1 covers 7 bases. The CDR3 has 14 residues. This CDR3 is CATSSGQDLYEQYF. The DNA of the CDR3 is TGTGCCACCAGTTCTGGACAGGACCTCTACGAGCAGTACTTC.

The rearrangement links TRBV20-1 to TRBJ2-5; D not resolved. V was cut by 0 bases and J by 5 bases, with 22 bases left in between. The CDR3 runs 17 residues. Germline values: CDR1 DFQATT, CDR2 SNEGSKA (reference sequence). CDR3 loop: CSARDHFKAATTETQYF. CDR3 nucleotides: TGCAGTGCTAGAGATCATTTTAAGGCAGCAACTACGGAGACCCAGTACTTC.

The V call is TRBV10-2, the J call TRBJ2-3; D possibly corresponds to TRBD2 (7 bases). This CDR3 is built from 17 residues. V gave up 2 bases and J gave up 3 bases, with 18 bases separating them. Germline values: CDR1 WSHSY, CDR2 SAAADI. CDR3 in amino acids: CASSEAPGEGGTDTQYF. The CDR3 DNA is TGCGCCAGCAGTGAGGCCCCAGGGGAGGGAGGGACAGATACGCAGTATTTT.

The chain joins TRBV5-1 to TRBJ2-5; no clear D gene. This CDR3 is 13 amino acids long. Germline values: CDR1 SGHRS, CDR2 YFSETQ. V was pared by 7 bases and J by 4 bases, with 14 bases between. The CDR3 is CASARGSGETQYF. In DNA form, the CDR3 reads TGCGCCAGCGCCCGAGGCTCGGGAGAGACCCAGTACTTC.

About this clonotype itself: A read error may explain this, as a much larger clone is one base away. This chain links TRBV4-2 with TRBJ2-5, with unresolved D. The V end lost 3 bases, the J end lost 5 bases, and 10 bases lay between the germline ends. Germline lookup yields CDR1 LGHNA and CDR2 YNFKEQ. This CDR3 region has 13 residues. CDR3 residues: CASSHQPVETQYF. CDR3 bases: TGTGCCAGCAGCCACCAACCGGTTGAGACCCAGTACTTC.

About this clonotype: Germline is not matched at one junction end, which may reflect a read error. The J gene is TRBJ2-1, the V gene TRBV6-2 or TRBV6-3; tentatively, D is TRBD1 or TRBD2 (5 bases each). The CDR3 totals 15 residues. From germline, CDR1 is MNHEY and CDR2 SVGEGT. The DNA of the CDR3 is TGTGTCAGCCTCACCGGGGCGGCCGGGTACAATGAGCAGTTCTTC. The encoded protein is CVSLTGAAGYNEQFF.

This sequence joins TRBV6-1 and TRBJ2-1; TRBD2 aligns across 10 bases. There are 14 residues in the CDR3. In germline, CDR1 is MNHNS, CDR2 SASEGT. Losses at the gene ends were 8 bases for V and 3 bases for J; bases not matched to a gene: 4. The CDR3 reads CASLSSGGYNEQFF. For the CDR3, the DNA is TGTGCCAGCCTTTCTAGCGGGGGCTACAATGAGCAGTTCTTC.

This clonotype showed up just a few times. CDR3 protein: CASSWRGDTTNYGYTF. The CDR3 coding sequence is TGTGCCAGCAGCTGGAGGGGGGACACAACTAACTATGGCTACACCTTC. The rearrangement links TRBV5-6 to TRBJ1-2; a possible D gene is TRBD1 (6 bases). Trimming shortened V by 3 bases and J by 0 bases, and 15 bases separated the two germline ends. This CDR3 has 16 residues. The germline gives CDR1 SGHDT, CDR2 YYEEEE.

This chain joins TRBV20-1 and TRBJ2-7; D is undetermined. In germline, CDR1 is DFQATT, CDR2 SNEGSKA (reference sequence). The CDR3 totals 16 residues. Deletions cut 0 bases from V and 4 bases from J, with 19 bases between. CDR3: CSAREWLGRLSYEQYF. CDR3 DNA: TGCAGTGCTAGAGAGTGGTTGGGCCGCCTCTCATACGAGCAGTACTTC.

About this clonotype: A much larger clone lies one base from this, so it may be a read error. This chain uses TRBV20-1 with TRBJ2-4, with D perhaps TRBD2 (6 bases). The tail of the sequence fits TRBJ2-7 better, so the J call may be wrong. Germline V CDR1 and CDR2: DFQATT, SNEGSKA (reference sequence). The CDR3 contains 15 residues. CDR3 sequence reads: CSVSKVAGSNYEQYF. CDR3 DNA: TGCAGTGTCTCCAAGGTCGCGGGAAGTAACTACGAGCAGTACTTC.

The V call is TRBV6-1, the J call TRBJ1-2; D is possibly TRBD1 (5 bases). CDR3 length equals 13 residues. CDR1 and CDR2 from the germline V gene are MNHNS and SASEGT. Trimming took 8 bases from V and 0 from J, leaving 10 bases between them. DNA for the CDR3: TGTGCCAGCGAGACGGGGCCTAACTATGGCTACACCTTC. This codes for CASETGPNYGYTF.

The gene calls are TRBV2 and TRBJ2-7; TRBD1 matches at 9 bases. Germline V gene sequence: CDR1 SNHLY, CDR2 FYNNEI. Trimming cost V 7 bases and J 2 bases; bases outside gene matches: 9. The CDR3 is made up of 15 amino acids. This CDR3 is CASKVEGQGTYEQYF. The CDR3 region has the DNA TGTGCCAGCAAAGTGGAAGGACAGGGGACCTACGAGCAGTACTTC.

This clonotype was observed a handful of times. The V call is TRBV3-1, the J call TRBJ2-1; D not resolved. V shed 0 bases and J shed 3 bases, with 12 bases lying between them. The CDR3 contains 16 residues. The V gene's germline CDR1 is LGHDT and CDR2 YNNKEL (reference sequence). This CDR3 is CASSQETASNYNEQFF. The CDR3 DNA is TGTGCCAGCAGCCAAGAGACGGCCTCCAACTACAATGAGCAGTTCTTC.

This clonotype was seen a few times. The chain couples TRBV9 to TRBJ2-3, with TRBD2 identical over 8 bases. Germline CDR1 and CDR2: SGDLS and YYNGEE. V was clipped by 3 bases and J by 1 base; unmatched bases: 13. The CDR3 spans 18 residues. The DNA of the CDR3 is TGTGCCAGCAGCGAGGGGGTAGCGGGACCCCTGGGCACAGATACGCAGTATTTT. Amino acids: CASSEGVAGPLGTDTQYF.

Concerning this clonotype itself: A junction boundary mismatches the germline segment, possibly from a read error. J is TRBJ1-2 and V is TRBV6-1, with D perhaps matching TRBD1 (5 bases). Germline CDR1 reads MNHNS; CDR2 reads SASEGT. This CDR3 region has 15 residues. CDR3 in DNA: TGTGCCAGCAGTGAAGGTCACAGGCCTAACTATGACTACACCTTC. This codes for CASSEGHRPNYDYTF.

The CDR3 reads CASSQEQLLSPLHF. The CDR3 bases are TGTGCCAGCAGCCAAGAACAGCTTTTATCCCCCCTCCACTTT. The rearrangement joins TRBV4-2 to TRBJ1-6, with no clear D. V lost 0 bases to trimming and J lost 13 bases, with 13 bases between them. CDR1 is LGHNA and CDR2 is YNFKEQ in the germline V gene. The CDR3 has 14 residues.

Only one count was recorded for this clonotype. The CDR3 sequence: CASSHGGGSFSEQFF. CDR3 nucleotide sequence: TGTGCCAGCAGCCACGGGGGGGGATCCTTCAGTGAGCAGTTCTTC. The gene calls are TRBV7-2 and TRBJ2-1, with 8 bases lining up with TRBD2. V was clipped by 5 bases and J by 9 bases; unmatched bases: 12. Germline CDR1 and CDR2: SGHTA and FQGNSA. This CDR3 region has 15 residues.

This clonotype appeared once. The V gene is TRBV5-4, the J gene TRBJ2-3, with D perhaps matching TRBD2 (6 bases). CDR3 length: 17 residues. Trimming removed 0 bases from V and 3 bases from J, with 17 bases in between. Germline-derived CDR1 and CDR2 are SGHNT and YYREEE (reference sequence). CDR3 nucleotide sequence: TGTGCCAGCAGCTTGGCCGGTGGGCGGGACGGGACAGATACGCAGTATTTT. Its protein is CASSLAGGRDGTDTQYF.

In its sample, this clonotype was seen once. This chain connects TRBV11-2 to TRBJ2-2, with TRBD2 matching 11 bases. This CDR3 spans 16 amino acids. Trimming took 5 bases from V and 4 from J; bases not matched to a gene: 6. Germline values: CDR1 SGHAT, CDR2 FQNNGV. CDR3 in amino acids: CASSRWTSGFTGELFF. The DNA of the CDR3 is TGTGCCAGCAGCCGCTGGACTAGCGGGTTCACCGGGGAGCTGTTTTTT.

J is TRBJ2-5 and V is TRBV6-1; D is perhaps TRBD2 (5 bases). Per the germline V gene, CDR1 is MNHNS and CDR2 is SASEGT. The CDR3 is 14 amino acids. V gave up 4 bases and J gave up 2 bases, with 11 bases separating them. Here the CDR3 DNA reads TGTGCCAGCAGTGTGGACTGGATGCAAGAGACCCAGTACTTC. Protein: CASSVDWMQETQYF.

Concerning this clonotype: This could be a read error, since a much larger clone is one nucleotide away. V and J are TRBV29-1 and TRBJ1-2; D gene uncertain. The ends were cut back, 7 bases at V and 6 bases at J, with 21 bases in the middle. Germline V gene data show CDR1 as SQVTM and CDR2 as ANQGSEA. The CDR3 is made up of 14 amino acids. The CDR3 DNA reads TGCAGCGCTGATCTCGCTTCAGAAGATCATGGCTACACCTTC. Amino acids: CSADLASEDHGYTF.

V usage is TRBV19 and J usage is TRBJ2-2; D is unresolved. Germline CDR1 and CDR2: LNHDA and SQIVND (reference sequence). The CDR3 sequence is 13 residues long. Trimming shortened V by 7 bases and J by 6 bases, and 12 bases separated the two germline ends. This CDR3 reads CASTLFNSGELFF. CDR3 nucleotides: TGTGCCAGTACTCTTTTTAATTCCGGGGAGCTGTTTTTT.

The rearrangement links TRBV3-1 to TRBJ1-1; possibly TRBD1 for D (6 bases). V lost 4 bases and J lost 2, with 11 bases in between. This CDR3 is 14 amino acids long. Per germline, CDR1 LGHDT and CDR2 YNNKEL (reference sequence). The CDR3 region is CASSPYRDNTEAFF. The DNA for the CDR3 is TGTGCCAGCAGCCCCTACAGGGATAACACTGAAGCTTTCTTT.

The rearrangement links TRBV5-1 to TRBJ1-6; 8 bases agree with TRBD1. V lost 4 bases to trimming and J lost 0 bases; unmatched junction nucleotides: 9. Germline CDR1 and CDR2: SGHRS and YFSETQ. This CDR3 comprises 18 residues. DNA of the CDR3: TGCGCCAGCAGCCCAGTCGGACAGGGAAGCTCCTATAATTCACCCCTCCACTTT. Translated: CASSPVGQGSSYNSPLHF.

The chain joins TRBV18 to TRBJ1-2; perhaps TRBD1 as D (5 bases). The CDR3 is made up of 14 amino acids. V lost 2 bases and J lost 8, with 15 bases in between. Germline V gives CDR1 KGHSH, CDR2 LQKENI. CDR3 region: CASSPSGSGDGYTF. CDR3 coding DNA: TGTGCCAGCTCACCATCGGGGAGCGGGGACGGCTACACCTTC.

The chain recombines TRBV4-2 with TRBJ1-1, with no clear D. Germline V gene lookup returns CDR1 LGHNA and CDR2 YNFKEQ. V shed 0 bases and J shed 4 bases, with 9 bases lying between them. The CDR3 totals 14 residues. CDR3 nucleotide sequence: TGTGCCAGCAGCCAAGATCCGGGGATCACTGAAGCTTTCTTT. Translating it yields CASSQDPGITEAFF.

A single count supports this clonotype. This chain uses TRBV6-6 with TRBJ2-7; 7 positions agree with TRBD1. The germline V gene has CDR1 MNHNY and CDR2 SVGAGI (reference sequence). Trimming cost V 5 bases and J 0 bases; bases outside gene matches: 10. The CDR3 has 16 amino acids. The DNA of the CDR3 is TGTGCCAGCAGTAACCAGGGACAGCGAAGCTCCTACGAGCAGTACTTC. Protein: CASSNQGQRSSYEQYF.

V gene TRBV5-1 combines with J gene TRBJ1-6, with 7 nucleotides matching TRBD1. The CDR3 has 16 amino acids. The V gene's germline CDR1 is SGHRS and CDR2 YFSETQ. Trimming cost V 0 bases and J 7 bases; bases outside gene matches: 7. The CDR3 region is CASSLEVRGRNSPLHF. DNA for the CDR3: TGCGCCAGCAGCTTGGAGGTTAGGGGGCGGAATTCACCCCTCCACTTT.

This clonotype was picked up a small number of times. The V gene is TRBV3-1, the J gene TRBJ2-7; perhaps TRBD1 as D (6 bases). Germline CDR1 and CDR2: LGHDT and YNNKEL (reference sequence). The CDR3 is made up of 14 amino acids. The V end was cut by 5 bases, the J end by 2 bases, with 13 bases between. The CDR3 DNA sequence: TGTGCCAGCAGCTCTACCCCAGGGGCCTACGAGCAGTACTTC. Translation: CASSSTPGAYEQYF.